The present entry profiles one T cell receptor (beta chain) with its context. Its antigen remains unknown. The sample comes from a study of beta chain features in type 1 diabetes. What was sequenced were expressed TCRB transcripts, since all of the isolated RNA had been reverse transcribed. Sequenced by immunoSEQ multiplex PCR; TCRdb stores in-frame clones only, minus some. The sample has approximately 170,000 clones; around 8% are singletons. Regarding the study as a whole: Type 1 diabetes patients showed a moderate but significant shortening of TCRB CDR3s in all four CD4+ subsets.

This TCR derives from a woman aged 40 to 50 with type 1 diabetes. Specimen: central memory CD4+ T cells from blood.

CDR3 sequence reads: CATTDFGNQPQHF. The CDR3 DNA reads TGTGCCACGACAGATTTCGGCAATCAGCCCCAGCATTTT. The genes are TRBV19 and TRBJ1-5, with D perhaps matching TRBD1 (5 bases). This CDR3 contains 13 residues. Germline CDR1 is LNHDA and CDR2 is SQIVND (reference sequence). The V gene lost 10 bases and the J gene lost 2 bases, with 12 bases spanning the gap.